This record looks at one T cell receptor beta chain sequence and its context. Germline V gene lookup returns CDR1 SGHAT and CDR2 FQDESV (reference sequence). The length of the CDR3 is 14 residues. V lost 5 bases to trimming and J lost 5 bases, with 16 bases between them. The repertoire was sequenced with immunoSEQ multiplex PCR; TCRdb's copy has only in-frame clones and lacks some. The table has approximately 68,000 clones, 83% seen once. This entry belongs to a study of control samples from healthy donors and cancer patients. The sequenced material came from blood. The rearrangement links TRBV11-1 to TRBJ2-7; D not certain. The TCR originated in a man aged 60 to 75 in good health. CDR3 nucleotide sequence: TGTGCCAGCAGCCCTCTCGGTGCGAGGAACGAGCAGTACTTC. This gives the protein CASSPLGARNEQYF.